This TCR beta chain derives from a study of blood T cell repertoires in COVID-19. Study-level information: COVID-19 samples from acute and convalescent phases originated in the United States, Italy and Spain. From T cells, B-cell-depleted T cells, or PBMCs came the material, which was cDNA or gDNA.

Original handling: How many nucleated cells were present was estimated from reference gene primer amplification. Measured with immunoSEQ multiplex PCR; TCRdb has only the in-frame clones, and not every one. V, J and clone size were drawn from that table, and D and trimming were deduced from the DNA. The sample has roughly 200,000 clones, around nine tenths seen once. The sequencing sample was made of peripheral blood. This clonotype was obtained from a woman in her thirties or forties who had recovered from COVID-19.

The CDR3 loop is CASSKTGMGNQPQHF. CDR3 nucleotides: TGTGCCAGTAGTAAAACAGGGATGGGCAATCAGCCCCAGCATTTT. The rearrangement joins TRBV19 to TRBJ1-5; tentatively, D is TRBD1 (6 bases). The germline V gene has CDR1 LNHDA and CDR2 SQIVND (reference sequence). V lost 4 bases and J 2 bases, leaving 12 bases between the germline ends. The CDR3 has 15 residues.